The 20 T cell receptor beta chains below come from one sample, sequenced in a study of shared T cell receptors in the human thymus. The repertoire was sequenced with immunoSEQ multiplex PCR; TCRdb's copy has only in-frame clones and lacks some. The table has approximately 490,000 clones, more than 75% seen once. This sample also belongs to another study, concerning human thymus T cells.

The sample consisted of thymocytes. Every receptor here comes from a boy under two years old with a congenital heart defect.

Only a few counts were recorded for this clone. The CDR3 DNA reads as TGTGCCAGCAGCCCATGGGGGGATCGCAATGAGCAGTTCTTC. Its protein product is CASSPWGDRNEQFF. This chain connects TRBV7-2 to TRBJ2-1; D might be TRBD2 (6 bases). V gave up 5 bases and J gave up 6 bases, with 14 bases separating them. In germline, CDR1 is SGHTA, CDR2 FQGNSA. The CDR3 sequence is 14 residues long.

The chain recombines TRBV6-5 with TRBJ1-2; D is unresolved. Per germline, CDR1 MNHEY and CDR2 SVGAGI. There are 14 residues in the CDR3. Trimming took 1 base from V and 8 from J, leaving 14 bases between them. The CDR3 is CASSYLRRPRGYTF. The CDR3 region has the DNA TGTGCCAGCAGTTACTTAAGGCGGCCCCGCGGCTACACCTTC.

The chain combines TRBV19 with TRBJ2-2; a weak D match, TRBD2 (5 bases). The CDR3 spans 14 residues. The V gene's germline CDR1 is LNHDA and CDR2 SQIVND (reference sequence). Trimming took off 5 bases at V and 5 bases at J, with 12 bases between the two ends. CDR3 nucleotides: TGTGCCAGTAGTCCCCGGACTCAGACCGGGGAGCTGTTTTTT. Translating it yields CASSPRTQTGELFF. Complete variable domain (other parts from reference TRBV19 and TRBJ2-2): DGGITQSPKYLFRKEGQNVTLSCEQNLNHDAMYWYRQDPGQGLRLIYYSQIVNDFQKGDIAEGYSVSREKKESFPLTVTSAQKNPTAFYLCASSPRTQTGELFFGEGSRLTVL.

The V gene is TRBV5-1, the J gene TRBJ1-1; 9 bases agree with TRBD1. After removal of 3 bases from V and 5 bases from J, the junction contained 5 bases not matched to a gene. Germline V gives CDR1 SGHRS, CDR2 YFSETQ. The CDR3 sequence is 14 residues long. The CDR3 region has the DNA TGCGCCAGCAGCTGGGGACAGGGTTCAACTGAAGCTTTCTTT. Encoded protein: CASSWGQGSTEAFF.

This sequence joins TRBV4-1 and TRBJ2-1, with 10 bases that match TRBD1. The V gene end was trimmed by 0 bases and the J gene end by 3 bases; junction bases not matched to a gene: 5. Germline-derived CDR1 and CDR2 are MGHRA and YSYEKL. The CDR3 runs 17 residues. This chain's CDR3 is CASSQDAGQGFYNEQFF. The CDR3 bases are TGCGCCAGCAGCCAAGACGCGGGACAGGGGTTCTACAATGAGCAGTTCTTC.

V is TRBV7-3 and J is TRBJ2-1; D is perhaps TRBD2 (6 bases). The CDR3 loop spans 12 amino acids. CDR1 and CDR2 from the germline V gene are SGHTA and FQGTGA. Deletions cut 5 bases from V and 7 bases from J, with 9 bases between. The CDR3 bases are TGTGCCAGCAGCACGGAGGGAAATGAGCAGTTCTTC. This codes for CASSTEGNEQFF.

The CDR3 protein is CASSHNRGSEQYF. The CDR3 bases are TGCGCCAGCAGCCACAACAGGGGCAGCGAGCAGTACTTC. The chain is built from TRBV4-1 and TRBJ2-7; 7 bases map to TRBD1. V shed 3 bases, J shed 6 bases, and the junction held 5 bases outside the gene matches. This CDR3 spans 13 amino acids. The germline CDR1 and CDR2 sequences are MGHRA and YSYEKL.

The rearrangement links TRBV4-1 to TRBJ2-5; 11 positions agree with TRBD2. The germline CDR1 and CDR2 sequences are MGHRA and YSYEKL. Losses at the gene ends were 0 bases for V and 4 bases for J; bases not matched to a gene: 10. The CDR3 length is 18 residues. In DNA, the CDR3 is TGCGCCAGCAGCCAAGAACCCCCCTTAGCGGGAGGGGGAGAGACCCAGTACTTC. Translation: CASSQEPPLAGGGETQYF.

This rearrangement joins TRBV5-4 to TRBJ2-1; TRBD2 agrees at 13 bases. Trimming took 4 bases from V and 5 from J; bases not matched to a gene: 12. This CDR3 contains 18 residues. Germline V gene lookup returns CDR1 SGHNT and CDR2 YYREEE (reference sequence). CDR3 loop: CASSPGLAGAGVHNEQFF. The CDR3 DNA reads TGTGCCAGCAGCCCTGGACTAGCGGGAGCAGGGGTACACAATGAGCAGTTCTTC.

This clone was picked up a small number of times. The chain is built from TRBV28 and TRBJ2-7; D unresolved. The CDR3 is 11 amino acids. Between the trimmed V and J ends, which lost 8 bases and 0 bases, there was a span of 5 bases. The germline CDR1 and CDR2 sequences are MDHEN and SYDVKM. CDR3 amino acids: CASGSSYEQYF. Here the CDR3 DNA reads TGTGCCAGCGGTAGCTCCTACGAGCAGTACTTC.

CDR3 sequence (DNA): TGTGCCAGCAGAGGACAGGGGGCGGACACTGAAGCTTTCTTT. It translates to CASRGQGADTEAFF. V gene TRBV6-5 combines with J gene TRBJ1-1; 11 bases are a match to TRBD1. The CDR3 is 14 residues long. The V and J ends lost 6 bases and 3 bases, in that order; junction bases with no gene match: 3. The germline CDR1 and CDR2 sequences are MNHEY and SVGAGI.

The chain employs TRBV6-5 and TRBJ2-2, with 7 nucleotides matching TRBD2. The ends lost 6 bases at V and 5 bases at J; junction bases unmatched: 0. This CDR3 comprises 12 residues. Germline loops: CDR1 MNHEY, CDR2 SVGAGI. DNA of the CDR3: TGTGCCAGCAGGGGGGGGACCGGGGAGCTGTTTTTT. Translating gives CASRGGTGELFF.

The CDR3 nucleotides read TGTGCCAGCAGCCAAGATGGGGGGGATAAAGCTTTCTTT. Its protein product is CASSQDGGDKAFF. The chain is built from TRBV14 and TRBJ1-1, with a tentative D call TRBD1 (5 bases). Germline CDR1 reads SGHDN; CDR2 reads FVKESK. The germline V and J ends were trimmed by 0 bases and 9 bases, with 11 bases remaining between them. This CDR3 region has 13 residues.

The rearrangement joins TRBV7-8 to TRBJ1-2; D is uncertain. Germline assignment: CDR1 SGHVS and CDR2 FQNEAQ. CDR3 length equals 16 residues. Trimming shortened V by 4 bases and J by 8 bases, and 23 bases separated the two germline ends. CDR3 DNA sequence: TGTGCCAGCAGCTCAAAGCAGAGACGGGTCCCCTCAGGCTACACCTTC. This translates into CASSSKQRRVPSGYTF.

In nucleotides, the CDR3 is TGTGCCAGCAGTTCGTTCCAGGGGGAAAGCTTCTCTGGAAACACCATATATTTT. Amino acids: CASSSFQGESFSGNTIYF. The genes are TRBV28 and TRBJ1-3; 7 nucleotides match TRBD1. Germline CDR1 MDHEN, CDR2 SYDVKM. The trim removed 4 bases at V and 0 bases at J, leaving 12 bases unmatched. The CDR3 extends over 18 amino acids.

The rearrangement links TRBV15 to TRBJ1-1; 7 bases map to TRBD1. CDR3 length: 19 residues. The V gene end was trimmed by 2 bases and the J gene end by 3 bases; junction bases not matched to a gene: 18. From germline, CDR1 is LNHNV and CDR2 YYDKDF (reference sequence). The CDR3 protein is CATSRYLPGQKEQYTEAFF. The CDR3 nucleotides read TGTGCCACCAGCAGATACCTACCGGGACAGAAGGAACAATACACTGAAGCTTTCTTT.

The chain employs TRBV19 and TRBJ1-1; D gene unclear. CDR1 is LNHDA, CDR2 SQIVND, per germline (reference sequence). The germline V and J ends were trimmed by 4 bases and 5 bases, with 8 bases remaining between them. CDR3 size: 12 residues. The CDR3 is CASSKSGTEAFF. CDR3 in DNA: TGTGCCAGTAGTAAGTCAGGAACTGAAGCTTTCTTT.

This chain links TRBV27 with TRBJ1-2, with 11 bases lining up with TRBD1. Germline CDR1 reads MNHEY; CDR2 reads SMNVEV (reference sequence). Trimming took 6 bases from V and 7 from J; bases not matched to a gene: 4. This CDR3 has 13 residues. CDR3 sequence (DNA): TGTGCCAGCAGACCGGACAGGGGGCTTGGCTACACCTTC. Translated: CASRPDRGLGYTF.

The chain is built from TRBV5-1 and TRBJ2-2, with 7 positions matching TRBD1. Trimming removed 4 bases from V and 6 bases from J; junction bases left unmatched: 9. The V gene's germline CDR1 is SGHRS and CDR2 YFSETQ. The CDR3 is made up of 15 amino acids. The DNA for the CDR3 is TGCGCCAGCAGCCCACGACAGGGTGGATCCGGGGAGCTGTTTTTT. It translates to CASSPRQGGSGELFF. Full variable domain (missing parts from reference TRBV5-1 and TRBJ2-2): KAGVTQTPRYLIKTRGQQVTLSCSPISGHRSVSWYQQTPGQGLQFLFEYFSETQRNKGNFPGRFSGRQFSNSRSEMNVSTLELGDSALYLCASSPRQGGSGELFFGEGSRLTVL.

The chain links TRBV15 to TRBJ1-2, with no clear D. CDR1 is LNHNV, CDR2 YYDKDF, per germline (reference sequence). This CDR3 has 15 residues. V was shortened by 1 base and J by 3 bases, with 12 bases between the two germline ends. The CDR3 loop is CATSRVPVMDYGYTF. The CDR3 coding sequence is TGTGCCACCAGCAGAGTGCCGGTGATGGACTATGGCTACACCTTC.